The clone carrying this T cell receptor beta chain is identified as medium-sized from frequency. What it binds is not known. TCRdb processed the 10x single-cell sequencing reads again and assigns one entry to each CDR3 protein, with no DNA. The sample spans around 500 distinct CDR3 sequences; the ten largest clones claim approximately 39%. In germline, CDR1 is SGHDT, CDR2 YYEEEE. This CDR3 is built from 14 residues. The data were taken from a study of CD8 T cells in cerebrospinal fluid in Alzheimer's disease. Findings and limits, study-wide: In mild cognitive impairment or Alzheimer's disease, the biggest CSF clone made up more TCRs than in controls.

This TCR came from a human donor with Parkinson's disease. Sequencing used cerebrospinal fluid. The chain is built from TRBV5-6 and TRBJ2-7. CDR3 residues: CASSLGAGSYEQYF. The full variable domain, completed using reference TRBV5-6 and TRBJ2-7, is DAGVTQSPTHLIKTRGQQVTLRCSPKSGHDTVSWYQQALGQGPQFIFQYYEEEERQRGNFPDRFSGHQFPNYSSELNVNALLLGDSALYLCASSLGAGSYEQYFGPGTRLTVT.